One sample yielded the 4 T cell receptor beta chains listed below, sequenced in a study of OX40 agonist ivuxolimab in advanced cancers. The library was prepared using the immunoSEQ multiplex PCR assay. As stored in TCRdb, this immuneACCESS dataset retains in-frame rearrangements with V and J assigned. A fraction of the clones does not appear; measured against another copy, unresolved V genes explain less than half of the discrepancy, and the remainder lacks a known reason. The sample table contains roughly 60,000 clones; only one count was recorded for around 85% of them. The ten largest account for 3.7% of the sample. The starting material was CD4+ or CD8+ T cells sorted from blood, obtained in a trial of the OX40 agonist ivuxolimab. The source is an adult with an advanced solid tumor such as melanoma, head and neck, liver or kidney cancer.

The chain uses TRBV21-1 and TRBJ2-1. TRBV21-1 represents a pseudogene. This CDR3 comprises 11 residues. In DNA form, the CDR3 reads TGTGCCAGCAGCAAAGCGGACCGACGGGTCTTC. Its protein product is CASSKADRRVF.

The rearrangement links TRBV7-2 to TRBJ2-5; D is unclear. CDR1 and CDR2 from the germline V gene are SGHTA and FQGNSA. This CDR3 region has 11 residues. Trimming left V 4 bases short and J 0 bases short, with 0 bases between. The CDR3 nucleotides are TGTGCCAGCAGCTACCAAGAGACCCAGTACTTC. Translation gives CASSYQETQYF. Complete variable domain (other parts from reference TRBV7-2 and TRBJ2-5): GAGVSQSPSNKVTEKGKDVELRCDPISGHTALYWYRQSLGQGLEFLIYFQGNSAPDKSGLPSDRFSAERTGGSVSTLTIQRTQQEDSAVYLCASSYQETQYFGPGTRLLVL.

The CDR3 nucleotides read TGTGCCAGCAGCTCTTTGGGTGGGGATGAGCAGTTCTTC. Residues: CASSSLGGDEQFF. This rearrangement joins TRBV2 to TRBJ2-1; no firm D call. The germline CDR1 and CDR2 sequences are SNHLY and FYNNEI. The CDR3 is 13 amino acids. Deletions cut 6 bases from V and 8 bases from J, with 14 bases between.

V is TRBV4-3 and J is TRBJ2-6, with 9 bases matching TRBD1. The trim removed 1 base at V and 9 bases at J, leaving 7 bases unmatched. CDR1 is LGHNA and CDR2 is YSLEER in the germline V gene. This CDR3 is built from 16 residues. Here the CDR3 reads CASSQGTGVGFNVLTF. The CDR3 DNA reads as TGCGCCAGCAGCCAAGGGACAGGGGTGGGCTTCAACGTCCTGACTTTC.